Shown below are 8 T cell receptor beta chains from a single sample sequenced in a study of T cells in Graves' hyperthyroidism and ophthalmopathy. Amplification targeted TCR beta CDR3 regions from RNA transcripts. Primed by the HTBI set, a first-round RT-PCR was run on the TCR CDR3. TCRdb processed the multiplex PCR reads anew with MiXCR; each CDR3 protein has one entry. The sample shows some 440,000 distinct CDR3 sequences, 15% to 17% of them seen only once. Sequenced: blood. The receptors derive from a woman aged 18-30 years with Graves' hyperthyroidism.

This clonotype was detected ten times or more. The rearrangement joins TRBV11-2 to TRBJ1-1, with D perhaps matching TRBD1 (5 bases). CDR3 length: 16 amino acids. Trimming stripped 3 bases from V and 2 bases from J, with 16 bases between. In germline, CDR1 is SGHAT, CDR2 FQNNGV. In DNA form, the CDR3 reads TGTGCCAGCAGCTTCCTAGGGGCAGGTATCAACACTGAAGCTTTCTTT. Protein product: CASSFLGAGINTEAFF.

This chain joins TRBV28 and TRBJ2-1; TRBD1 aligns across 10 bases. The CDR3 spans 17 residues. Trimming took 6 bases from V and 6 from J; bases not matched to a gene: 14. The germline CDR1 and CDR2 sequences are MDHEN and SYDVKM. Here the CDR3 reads CASRGRAGTGDFNEQFF. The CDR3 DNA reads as TGTGCCAGCAGGGGTCGAGCCGGGACAGGGGATTTCAATGAGCAGTTCTTC.

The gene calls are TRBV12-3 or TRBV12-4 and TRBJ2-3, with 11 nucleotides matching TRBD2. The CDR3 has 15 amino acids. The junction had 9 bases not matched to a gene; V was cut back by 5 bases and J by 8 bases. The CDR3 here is CASSESSGGGITQYF. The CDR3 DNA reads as TGTGCCAGCAGTGAAAGTAGCGGGGGGGGAATTACGCAGTATTTT.

The CDR3: CASSLSAGGPPDTQYF. CDR3 bases: TGTGCCAGCAGTTTATCAGCGGGGGGGCCCCCAGATACGCAGTATTTT. The chain couples TRBV28 to TRBJ2-3, with 10 bases matching TRBD2. With V trimmed by 1 base and J by 4 bases, 5 bases remained unmatched. The CDR3 is 16 residues long. CDR1 is MDHEN and CDR2 is SYDVKM in the germline V gene. Full variable domain (rest looked up from reference TRBV28 and TRBJ2-3): DVKVTQSSRYLVKRTGEKVFLECVQDMDHENMFWYRQDPGLGLRLIYFSYDVKMKEKGDIPEGYSVSREKKERFSLILESASTNQTSMYLCASSLSAGGPPDTQYFGPGTRLTVL.

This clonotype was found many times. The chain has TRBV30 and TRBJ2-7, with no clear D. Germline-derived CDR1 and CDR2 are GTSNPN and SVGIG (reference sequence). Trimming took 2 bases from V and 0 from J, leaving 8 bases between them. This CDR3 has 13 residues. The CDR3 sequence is CAWSRQVSYEQYF. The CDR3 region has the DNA TGTGCCTGGAGTAGGCAGGTCTCCTACGAGCAGTACTTC.

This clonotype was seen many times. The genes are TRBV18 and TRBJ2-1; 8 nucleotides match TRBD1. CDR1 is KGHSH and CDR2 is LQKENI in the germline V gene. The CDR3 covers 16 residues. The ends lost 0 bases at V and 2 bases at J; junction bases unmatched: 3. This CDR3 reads CASSPPDRAAYNEQFF. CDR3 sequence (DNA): TGTGCCAGCTCACCACCGGACAGGGCGGCCTACAATGAGCAGTTCTTC.

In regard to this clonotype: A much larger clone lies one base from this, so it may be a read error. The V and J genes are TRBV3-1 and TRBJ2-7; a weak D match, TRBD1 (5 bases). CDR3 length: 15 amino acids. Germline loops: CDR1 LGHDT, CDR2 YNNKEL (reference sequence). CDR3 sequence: CAGSQAPTESYEQYF. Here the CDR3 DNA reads TGTGCCGGCAGCCAAGCTCCGACAGAGTCCTACGAGCAGTACTTC.

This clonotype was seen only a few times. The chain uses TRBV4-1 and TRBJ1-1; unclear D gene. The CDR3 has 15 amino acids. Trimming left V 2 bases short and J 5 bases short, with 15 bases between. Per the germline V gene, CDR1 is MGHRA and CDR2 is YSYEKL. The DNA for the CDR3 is TGCGCCAGCAGCCAAAGCGGAAGGGCCGGGACTGAAGCTTTCTTT. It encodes CASSQSGRAGTEAFF.